This T cell receptor beta chain was sequenced in a study of breast tumors, draining lymph nodes, adjacent tissues. Germline V gene sequence: CDR1 MDHEN, CDR2 SYDVKM. The CDR3 sequence is 16 residues long. The ends lost 5 bases at V and 2 bases at J; junction bases unmatched: 10. Breast cancer patients provided tissue from their axillary draining lymph nodes. MiXCR, applied by TCRdb to the multiplex PCR reads, yields one record per CDR3 protein. The profile shows approximately 210,000 distinct CDR3 sequences, under 35% of them singletons. The J gene is TRBJ2-3, the V gene TRBV28; 7 nucleotides agree with TRBD2. The sequence derives from a female donor with breast cancer. Some clones in this sample may be carry-over from other donors' samples. The sequencing input was axillary lymph node tissue. CDR3 coding DNA: TGTGCCAGCAGTCTCGCCAGCGGGGCCTCCACAGATACGCAGTATTTT. Translation gives CASSLASGASTDTQYF.